The clone carrying this T cell receptor beta chain was detected only once. Categorization into cohorts depended on clinical history that participants reported. The study counted Cohort 3 donors as recovered given two negative PCRs, clearance, or symptom resolution. The sample originates from a study of blood T cell repertoires in COVID-19. About the study: T cells, B-cell-depleted T cells, or PBMCs supplied cDNA or gDNA.

In the original processing: Amplification from reference gene primers served as the basis for estimated nucleated cell counts. The method was immunoSEQ multiplex PCR; TCRdb's version includes in-frame clones alone and lacks a portion of them. The DNA gave D and trimming, while V, J and clone size come from that table. In the table there are 200,000 to 250,000 clones, approximately 84% of which are singletons. In germline, CDR1 is MNHEY, CDR2 SMNVEV (reference sequence). This CDR3 contains 17 residues. Trimming cost V 4 bases and J 5 bases; bases outside gene matches: 13. The chain employs TRBV27 and TRBJ1-4; TRBD1 matches 7 bases. The TCR originated in a man aged 40-55 years who had recovered from COVID-19. Sample: PBMCs or T cells enriched from blood (not recorded which). The CDR3 DNA sequence: TGTGCCAGCAGTTCCTATGGGACGAGGGGGCGGAATGAAAAACTGTTTTTT. Translated: CASSSYGTRGRNEKLFF.